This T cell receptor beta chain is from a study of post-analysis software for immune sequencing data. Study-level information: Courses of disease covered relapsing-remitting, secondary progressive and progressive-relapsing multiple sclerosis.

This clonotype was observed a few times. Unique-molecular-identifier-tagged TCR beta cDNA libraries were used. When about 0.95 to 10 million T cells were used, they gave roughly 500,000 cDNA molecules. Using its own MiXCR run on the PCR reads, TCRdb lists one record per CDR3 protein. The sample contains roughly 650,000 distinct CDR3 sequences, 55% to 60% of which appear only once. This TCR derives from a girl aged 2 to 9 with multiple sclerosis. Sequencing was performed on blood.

The CDR3 DNA reads as TGCGCCAGCAGCCAAGGTGGCAGGGGGACAGATACGCAGTATTTT. Protein product: CASSQGGRGTDTQYF. This sequence joins TRBV4-3 and TRBJ2-3; TRBD1 agrees at 7 bases. Trimming at V came to 1 base and at J to 3 bases, leaving 4 bases not matched to a gene. Germline loops: CDR1 LGHNA, CDR2 YSLEER. The CDR3 runs 15 residues.